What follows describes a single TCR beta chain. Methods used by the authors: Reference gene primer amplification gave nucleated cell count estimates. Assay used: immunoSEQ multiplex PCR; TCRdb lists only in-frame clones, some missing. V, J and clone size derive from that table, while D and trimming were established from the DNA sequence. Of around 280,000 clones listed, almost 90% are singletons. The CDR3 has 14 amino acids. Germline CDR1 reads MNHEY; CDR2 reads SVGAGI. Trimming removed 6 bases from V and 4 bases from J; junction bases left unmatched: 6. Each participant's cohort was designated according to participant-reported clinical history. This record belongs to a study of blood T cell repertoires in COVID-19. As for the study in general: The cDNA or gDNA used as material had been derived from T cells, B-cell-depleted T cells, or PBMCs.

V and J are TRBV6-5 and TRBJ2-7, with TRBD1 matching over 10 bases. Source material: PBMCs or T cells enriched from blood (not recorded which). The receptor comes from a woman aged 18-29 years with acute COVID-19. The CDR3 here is CASRSGTGVYEQYF. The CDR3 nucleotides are TGTGCCAGCAGGTCCGGGACAGGGGTTTACGAGCAGTACTTC.